A single sample gave rise to the 24 T cell receptor beta chains below, sequenced in a study of T cells in Graves' hyperthyroidism and ophthalmopathy (dated by TCRdb to the late 2010s). Libraries were built with multiplex PCR. TCRdb shows the sequencer as Illumina HiSeq 2000. TCR beta CDR3 regions were amplified from RNA transcripts. The TCR CDR3 was subjected to a first round of RT-PCR using the HTBI primer set and the Qiagen OneStep RT-PCR kit. TCRdb cleaned the public reads at Q25 with fastp, built clones with MiXCR and kept in-frame beta chains. Records with the same CDR3 protein are collapsed into one entry carrying the most frequent genes and DNA. The sample contains 490,000 or so distinct CDR3 sequences, about 20% of them found a single time. The top ten clonotypes cover 45% to 55% of the sample. Sample: blood. These receptors were taken from a woman in her sixties or seventies with Graves' ophthalmopathy.

This clonotype was found many times. The CDR3 DNA sequence: TGTGCCAGCCACCGGGCCTCAGCTAACTATGGCTACACCTTC. It yields the protein CASHRASANYGYTF. The V call is TRBV2, the J call TRBJ1-2; unclear D gene. This CDR3 comprises 14 residues. The germline V gene has CDR1 SNHLY and CDR2 FYNNEI. V was trimmed by 8 bases and J by 0 bases, leaving 13 bases between them.

The sample holds a few counts of this clonotype. The chain links TRBV24-1 to TRBJ2-2; no reliable D call. CDR3 length: 13 amino acids. Deletions cut 3 bases from V and 2 bases from J, with 3 bases between. The germline V gene has CDR1 KGHDR and CDR2 SFDVKD. CDR3 nucleotides: TGTGCCACCAGTGATCAAAACACCGGGGAGCTGTTTTTT. It is translated as CATSDQNTGELFF.

The chain combines TRBV11-3 with TRBJ2-2; D tentatively reads TRBD1 or TRBD2 (6 bases each). CDR1 and CDR2 from the germline V gene are SGHNT and YENEEA. Deletions cut 3 bases from V and 4 bases from J, with 12 bases between. CDR3 size: 15 residues. The CDR3 nucleotides read TGTGCCAGCAGCTTGGGGGGCGCGACCACCGGGGAGCTGTTTTTT. It translates to CASSLGGATTGELFF.

The chain recombines TRBV6-5 with TRBJ2-7, with D uncertain. The CDR3 runs 13 residues. Germline V gene sequence: CDR1 MNHEY, CDR2 SVGAGI. V gave up 2 bases and J gave up 4 bases, with 9 bases separating them. The CDR3 region has the DNA TGTGCCAGCAGTTACAGGCAGATGTACGAGCAGTACTTC. It specifies CASSYRQMYEQYF.

The chain carries TRBV18 and TRBJ2-3, with a weak D call TRBD2 (5 bases). The CDR3 runs 14 residues. V lost 3 bases to trimming and J lost 9 bases, with 16 bases between them. Germline CDR1 and CDR2: KGHSH and LQKENI. The DNA of the CDR3 is TGTGCCAGCTCACCCTCCGCCGGGGTTCGCACGCAGTATTTT. Translation: CASSPSAGVRTQYF.

The rearrangement uses TRBV7-9 and TRBJ1-1; 7 bases match TRBD1. Unmatched junction bases numbered 15, after V lost 5 bases and J lost 3 bases. Germline lookup yields CDR1 SEHNR and CDR2 FQNEAQ (reference sequence). The CDR3 is 17 residues long. CDR3 amino acids: CASSPDRQRVGDTEAFF. The CDR3 bases are TGTGCCAGCAGCCCGGACAGGCAAAGGGTGGGGGACACTGAAGCTTTCTTT.

There are a few counts of this clonotype. The CDR3, as DNA: TGCGCCAGCAGTATCGACCGCACCACTGAAGCTTTCTTT. Protein: CASSIDRTTEAFF. This sequence joins TRBV5-1 and TRBJ1-1; no firm D call. The V end was cut by 5 bases, the J end by 4 bases, with 12 bases between. The CDR3 loop spans 13 amino acids. Germline CDR1 SGHRS, CDR2 YFSETQ.

This clonotype was picked up many times. The chain recombines TRBV2 with TRBJ1-5; the D is unclear. Trimming took 6 bases from V and 2 from J, leaving 14 bases between them. The CDR3 totals 15 residues. The germline V gene has CDR1 SNHLY and CDR2 FYNNEI. The CDR3 region has the DNA TGTGCCAGCAGGTTAGAGGTGTTGGGCAATCAGCCCCAGCATTTT. Translating gives CASRLEVLGNQPQHF.

The chain has TRBV12-5 and TRBJ1-3; 10 bases are a match to TRBD1. The germline CDR1 and CDR2 sequences are LGHNT and FRNRAP. This CDR3 spans 17 amino acids. Unmatched junction bases numbered 8, after V lost 2 bases and J lost 4 bases. The CDR3 spells CASGLRMTGGSGNTIYF. DNA of the CDR3: TGTGCTAGTGGTTTGCGGATGACAGGGGGCTCGGGAAACACCATATATTTT.

There are a few counts of this clonotype. The V gene is TRBV2, the J gene TRBJ2-5; weak D call: TRBD2 (7 bases). CDR1 and CDR2 (germline): SNHLY, FYNNEI. With 6 bases removed from V and 5 bases from J, the gap between germline ends came to 19 bases. The CDR3 loop spans 15 amino acids. The CDR3 DNA is TGTGCCAGCAGGGAGAGGGGGGGGGACTGGGAGACCCAGTACTTC. This gives the protein CASRERGGDWETQYF.

This clonotype was detected only a few times. This chain connects TRBV5-1 to TRBJ2-5; TRBD2 aligns across 7 bases. V lost 0 bases to trimming and J lost 2 bases; unmatched junction nucleotides: 7. Germline V CDR1 and CDR2: SGHRS, YFSETQ. The CDR3 extends over 16 amino acids. CDR3 amino acids: CASSLEASGVQETQYF. The CDR3 DNA reads as TGCGCCAGCAGCTTGGAGGCTAGCGGAGTGCAAGAGACCCAGTACTTC.

This chain connects TRBV5-5 to TRBJ2-3; no clear D. This CDR3 contains 12 residues. Germline values: CDR1 SGHKS, CDR2 YYEKEE (reference sequence). The ends were cut back, 6 bases at V and 8 bases at J, with 13 bases in the middle. The CDR3: CASNPWTGTQYF. In nucleotides, the CDR3 is TGTGCCAGCAACCCCTGGACCGGTACGCAGTATTTT.

This chain links TRBV7-8 with TRBJ2-4; D call uncertain. Germline V gene lookup returns CDR1 SGHVS and CDR2 FQNEAQ. CDR3 size: 16 residues. Trimming removed 1 base at V and 0 bases at J, with 10 bases between. In DNA form, the CDR3 reads TGTGCCAGCAGCTTAGGGAAGGTACTAGCCAAAAACATTCAGTACTTC. Its protein is CASSLGKVLAKNIQYF.

In its sample, this clonotype was seen a few times. The rearrangement links TRBV20-1 to TRBJ2-1; no clear D gene. CDR3 length: 16 amino acids. The germline V gene encodes CDR1 DFQATT and CDR2 SNEGSKA (reference sequence). V lost 0 bases and J lost 9, with 21 bases in between. For the CDR3, the DNA is TGCAGTGCTAGAGATAGAGGCCCGGCGCGGCTAGGTGAGCAGTTCTTC. Translated, it gives CSARDRGPARLGEQFF.

CDR3 region: CASSGGLAGAVDTQYF. The CDR3 DNA sequence: TGTGCCAGCAGTGGGGGACTAGCGGGAGCAGTAGATACGCAGTATTTT. J is TRBJ2-3 and V is TRBV2; TRBD2 aligns across 14 bases. The V and J ends lost 4 bases and 5 bases, in that order; junction bases with no gene match: 5. CDR3 length equals 16 residues. CDR1 SNHLY and CDR2 FYNNEI come from the germline V gene.

The V and J genes are TRBV2 and TRBJ2-5; D call uncertain. CDR3 size: 11 residues. The V gene's germline CDR1 is SNHLY and CDR2 FYNNEI. V lost 4 bases to trimming and J lost 5 bases, with 5 bases between them. The CDR3 DNA reads as TGTGCCAGCAGTGTCTGGGAGACCCAGTACTTC. Protein: CASSVWETQYF.

This clonotype was counted between two and nine times. CDR3 in amino acids: CASSYGLNQNTEAFF. For the CDR3, the DNA is TGTGCCAGCAGTTATGGACTGAATCAGAACACTGAAGCTTTCTTT. The rearrangement links TRBV6-5 to TRBJ1-1; no firm D call. V lost 3 bases and J lost 1, with 12 bases in between. CDR3 length: 15 amino acids. Germline loops: CDR1 MNHEY, CDR2 SVGAGI.

Comments on this clonotype: This clone may be a read error of a much larger clone one base away. The V and J genes are TRBV12-3 or TRBV12-4 and TRBJ1-1, with unresolved D. The CDR3 spans 12 residues. The ends were cut back, 5 bases at V and 4 bases at J, with 8 bases in the middle. CDR3 sequence: CASSRRITEAFF. In nucleotides, the CDR3 is TGTGCCAGCAGTCGGAGAATCACTGAAGCTTTCTTT.

This clonotype has ten or more counts. The chain joins TRBV30 to TRBJ2-3, with TRBD2 as a possible D gene (6 bases). Trimming stripped 2 bases from V and 6 bases from J, with 12 bases between. This CDR3 is 13 amino acids long. Germline CDR1 is GTSNPN and CDR2 is SVGIG (reference sequence). The CDR3 nucleotides read TGTGCCTGGAGTTGGCGGGATCGGGATACGCAGTATTTT. Its translation: CAWSWRDRDTQYF.

The chain links TRBV20-1 to TRBJ1-2, with 10 bases lining up with TRBD1. Germline CDR1 reads DFQATT; CDR2 reads SNEGSKA (reference sequence). J gave up 8 bases and V 0 bases, and 15 bases lay outside the gene matches. The CDR3 runs to 17 residues. The CDR3 sequence: CSARDDLPGQGSLGYTF. The CDR3 DNA reads TGCAGTGCTAGAGATGATCTTCCGGGACAGGGGTCTTTAGGCTACACCTTC.

This clonotype was counted between two and nine times. This sequence joins TRBV7-3 and TRBJ1-2; D is possibly TRBD1 (6 bases). The length of the CDR3 is 13 residues. Per the germline V gene, CDR1 is SGHTA and CDR2 is FQGTGA. Trimming removed 6 bases at V and 8 bases at J, with 16 bases between. For the CDR3, the DNA is TGTGCCAGCAGTTTTAGAGGGGGACAAGGCTACACCTTC. Translating gives CASSFRGGQGYTF.

The V call is TRBV7-3, the J call TRBJ2-2; 7 nucleotides match TRBD2. This CDR3 contains 16 residues. V was clipped by 1 base and J by 5 bases; unmatched bases: 7. Per germline, CDR1 SGHTA and CDR2 FQGTGA. CDR3 amino acids: CASSLNAGVGTGELFF. CDR3 coding DNA: TGTGCCAGCAGCTTAAATGCGGGAGTAGGAACCGGGGAGCTGTTTTTT.

This clonotype was found many times. The chain has TRBV28 and TRBJ2-1; the match to TRBD2 covers 7 bases. The CDR3 has 15 residues. J was trimmed by 6 bases and V by 2 bases; bases with no gene match: 7. Germline V gene data show CDR1 as MDHEN and CDR2 as SYDVKM. CDR3 DNA sequence: TGTGCCAGCAGTTTAAAACTTGCGGGAGTCAATGAGCAGTTCTTC. Residues: CASSLKLAGVNEQFF.

The chain is built from TRBV6-1 and TRBJ1-5; 11 bases agree with TRBD1. The CDR3 loop spans 14 amino acids. The junction had 3 bases not matched to a gene; V was cut back by 6 bases and J by 5 bases. In germline, CDR1 is MNHNS, CDR2 SASEGT. CDR3 loop: CASRLDRGHQPQHF. The CDR3 DNA sequence: TGTGCCAGCAGACTGGACAGGGGGCATCAGCCCCAGCATTTT.